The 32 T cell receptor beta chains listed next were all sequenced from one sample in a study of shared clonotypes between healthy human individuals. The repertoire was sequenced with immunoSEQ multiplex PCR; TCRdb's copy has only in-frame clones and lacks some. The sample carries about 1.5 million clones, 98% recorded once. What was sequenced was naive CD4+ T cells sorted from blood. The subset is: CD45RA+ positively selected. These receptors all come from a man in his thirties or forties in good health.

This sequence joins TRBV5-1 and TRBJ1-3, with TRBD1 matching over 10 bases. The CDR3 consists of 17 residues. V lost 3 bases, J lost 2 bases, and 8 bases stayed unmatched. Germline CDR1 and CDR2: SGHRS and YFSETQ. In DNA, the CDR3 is TGCGCCAGCAGCTCGGGACAGGGGCCTAGAACTGGAAACACCATATATTTT. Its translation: CASSSGQGPRTGNTIYF.

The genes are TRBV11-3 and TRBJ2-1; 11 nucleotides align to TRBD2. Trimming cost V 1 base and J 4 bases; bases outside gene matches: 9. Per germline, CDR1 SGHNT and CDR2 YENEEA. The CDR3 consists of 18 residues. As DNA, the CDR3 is TGTGCCAGCAGCTTAGGACGAGGGGGACTAGCGGCTTACAATGAGCAGTTCTTC. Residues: CASSLGRGGLAAYNEQFF.

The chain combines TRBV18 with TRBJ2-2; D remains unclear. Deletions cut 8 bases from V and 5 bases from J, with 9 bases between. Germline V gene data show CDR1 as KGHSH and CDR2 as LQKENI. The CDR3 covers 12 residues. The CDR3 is CASLVLTGELFF. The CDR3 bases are TGTGCCAGCCTCGTGTTGACCGGGGAGCTGTTTTTT.

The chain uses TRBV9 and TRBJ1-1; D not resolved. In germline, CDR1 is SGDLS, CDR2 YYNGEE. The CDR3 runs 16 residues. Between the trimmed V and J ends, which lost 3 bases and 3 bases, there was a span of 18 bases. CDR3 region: CASSASLDGPYTEAFF. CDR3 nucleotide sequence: TGTGCCAGCAGCGCTTCACTGGACGGGCCGTACACTGAAGCTTTCTTT.

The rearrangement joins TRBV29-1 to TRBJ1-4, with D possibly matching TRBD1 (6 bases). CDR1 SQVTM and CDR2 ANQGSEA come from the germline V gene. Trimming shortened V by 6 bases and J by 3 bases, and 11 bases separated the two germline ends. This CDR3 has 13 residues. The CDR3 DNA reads TGCAGCGTCGGGGGCCCGGCTAATGAAAAACTGTTTTTT. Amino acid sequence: CSVGGPANEKLFF.

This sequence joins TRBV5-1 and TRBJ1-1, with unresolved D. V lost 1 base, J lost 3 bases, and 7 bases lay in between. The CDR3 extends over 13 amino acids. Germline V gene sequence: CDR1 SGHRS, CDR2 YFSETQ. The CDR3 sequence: CASSLYGHTEAFF. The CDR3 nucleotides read TGCGCCAGCAGCTTGTATGGGCACACTGAAGCTTTCTTT. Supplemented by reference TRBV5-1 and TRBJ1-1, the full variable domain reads KAGVTQTPRYLIKTRGQQVTLSCSPISGHRSVSWYQQTPGQGLQFLFEYFSETQRNKGNFPGRFSGRQFSNSRSEMNVSTLELGDSALYLCASSLYGHTEAFFGQGTRLTVV.

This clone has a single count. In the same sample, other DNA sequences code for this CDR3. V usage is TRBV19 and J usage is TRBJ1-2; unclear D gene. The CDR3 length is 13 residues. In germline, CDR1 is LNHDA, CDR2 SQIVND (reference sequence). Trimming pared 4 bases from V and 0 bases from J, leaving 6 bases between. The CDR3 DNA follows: TGTGCCAGTAGTAGGGAGTCTAACTATGGCTACACCTTC. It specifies CASSRESNYGYTF. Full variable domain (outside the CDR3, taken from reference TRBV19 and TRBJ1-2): DGGITQSPKYLFRKEGQNVTLSCEQNLNHDAMYWYRQDPGQGLRLIYYSQIVNDFQKGDIAEGYSVSREKKESFPLTVTSAQKNPTAFYLCASSRESNYGYTFGSGTRLTVV.

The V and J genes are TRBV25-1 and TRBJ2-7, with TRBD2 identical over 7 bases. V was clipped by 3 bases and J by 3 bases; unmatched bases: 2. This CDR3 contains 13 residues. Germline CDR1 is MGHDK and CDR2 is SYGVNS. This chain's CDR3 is CASSDWDYYEQYF. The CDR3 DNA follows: TGTGCCAGCAGTGATTGGGACTACTACGAGCAGTACTTC.

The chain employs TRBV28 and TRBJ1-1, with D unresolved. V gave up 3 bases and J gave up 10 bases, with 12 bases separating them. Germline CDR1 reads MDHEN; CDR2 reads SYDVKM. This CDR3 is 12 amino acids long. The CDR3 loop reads CASSFGRWGAFF. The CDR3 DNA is TGTGCCAGCAGTTTCGGCAGATGGGGAGCTTTCTTT.

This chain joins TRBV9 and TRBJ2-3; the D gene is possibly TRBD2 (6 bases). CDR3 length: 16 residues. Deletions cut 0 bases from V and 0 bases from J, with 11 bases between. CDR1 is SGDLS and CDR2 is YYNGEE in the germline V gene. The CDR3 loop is CASSVVGTLSTDTQYF. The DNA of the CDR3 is TGTGCCAGCAGCGTAGTTGGGACTCTAAGCACAGATACGCAGTATTTT.

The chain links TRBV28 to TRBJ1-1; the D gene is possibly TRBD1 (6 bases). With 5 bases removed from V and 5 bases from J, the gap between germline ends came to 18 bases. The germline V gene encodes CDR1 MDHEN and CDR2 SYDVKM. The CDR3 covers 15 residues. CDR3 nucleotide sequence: TGTGCCAGCAGTCAGCCGGCAGGGGTAGATACTGAAGCTTTCTTT. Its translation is CASSQPAGVDTEAFF.

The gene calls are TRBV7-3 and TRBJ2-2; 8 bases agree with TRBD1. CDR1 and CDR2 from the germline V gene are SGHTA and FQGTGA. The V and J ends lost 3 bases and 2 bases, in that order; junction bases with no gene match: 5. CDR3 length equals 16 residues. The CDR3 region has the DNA TGTGCCAGCAGCTTCCCGGACAGGGCCAACACCGGGGAGCTGTTTTTT. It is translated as CASSFPDRANTGELFF. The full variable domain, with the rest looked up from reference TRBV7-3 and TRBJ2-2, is GAGVSQTPSNKVTEKGKYVELRCDPISGHTALYWYRQSLGQGPEFLIYFQGTGAADDSGLPNDRFFAVRPEGSVSTLKIQRTERGDSAVYLCASSFPDRANTGELFFGEGSRLTVL.

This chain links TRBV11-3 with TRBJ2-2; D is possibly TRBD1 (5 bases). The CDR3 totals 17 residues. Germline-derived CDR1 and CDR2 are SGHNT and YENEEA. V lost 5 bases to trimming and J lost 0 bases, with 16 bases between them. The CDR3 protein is CASSPGRGNANTGELFF. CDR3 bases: TGTGCCAGCAGCCCAGGGCGCGGTAACGCGAACACCGGGGAGCTGTTTTTT.

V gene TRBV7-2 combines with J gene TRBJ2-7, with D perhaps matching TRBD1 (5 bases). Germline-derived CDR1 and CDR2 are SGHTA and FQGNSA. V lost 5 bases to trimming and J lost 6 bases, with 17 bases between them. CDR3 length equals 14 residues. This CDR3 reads CASSPGHEWGEQYF. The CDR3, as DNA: TGTGCCAGCAGCCCAGGACATGAGTGGGGCGAGCAGTACTTC.

The CDR3 DNA follows: TGTGCCAGCAGCTTAGACAGGGTAGAGTCTAATACGCAGTATTTT. It specifies CASSLDRVESNTQYF. The chain has TRBV7-6 and TRBJ2-3; possibly TRBD1 for D (6 bases). CDR3 size: 15 residues. Trimming pared 1 base from V and 7 bases from J, leaving 15 bases between. The germline CDR1 and CDR2 sequences are SGHVS and FNYEAQ.

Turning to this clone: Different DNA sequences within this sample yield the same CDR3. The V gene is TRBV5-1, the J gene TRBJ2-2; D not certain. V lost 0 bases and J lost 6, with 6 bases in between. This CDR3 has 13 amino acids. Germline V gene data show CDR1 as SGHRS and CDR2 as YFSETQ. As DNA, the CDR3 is TGCGCCAGCAGCTTGGAGCCTTCCGGGGAGCTGTTTTTT. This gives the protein CASSLEPSGELFF.

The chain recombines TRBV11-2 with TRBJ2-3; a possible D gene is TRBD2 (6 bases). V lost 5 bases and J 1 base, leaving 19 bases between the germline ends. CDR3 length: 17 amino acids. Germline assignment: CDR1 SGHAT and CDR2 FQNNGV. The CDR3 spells CASSRPWRGLGTDTQYF. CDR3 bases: TGTGCCAGCAGCCGTCCGTGGAGGGGATTGGGCACAGATACGCAGTATTTT.

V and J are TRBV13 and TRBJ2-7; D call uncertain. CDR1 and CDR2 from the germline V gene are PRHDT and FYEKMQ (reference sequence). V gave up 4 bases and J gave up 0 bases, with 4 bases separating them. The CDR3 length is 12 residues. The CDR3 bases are TGTGCCAGCAGCTCCCTCTCCTACGAGCAGTACTTC. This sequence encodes CASSSLSYEQYF.

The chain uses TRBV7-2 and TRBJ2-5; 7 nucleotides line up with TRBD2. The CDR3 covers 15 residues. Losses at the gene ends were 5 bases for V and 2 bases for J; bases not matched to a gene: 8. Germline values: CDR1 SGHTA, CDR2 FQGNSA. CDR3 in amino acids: CASSPGTIRQETQYF. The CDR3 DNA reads TGTGCCAGCAGCCCCGGGACTATCAGGCAAGAGACCCAGTACTTC.

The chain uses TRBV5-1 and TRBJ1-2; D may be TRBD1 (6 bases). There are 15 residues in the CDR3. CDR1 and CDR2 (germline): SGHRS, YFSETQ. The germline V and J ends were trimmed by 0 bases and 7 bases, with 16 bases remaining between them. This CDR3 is CASSLGAGGDSGYTF. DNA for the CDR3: TGCGCCAGCAGCTTGGGTGCCGGGGGCGACTCTGGCTACACCTTC.

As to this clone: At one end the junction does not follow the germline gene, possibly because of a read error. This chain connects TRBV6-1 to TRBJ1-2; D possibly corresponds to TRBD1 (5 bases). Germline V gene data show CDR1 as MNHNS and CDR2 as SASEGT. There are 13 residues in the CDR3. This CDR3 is CASRGPIGYVYTF. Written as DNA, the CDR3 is TGTGCCAGCAGGGGACCGATCGGCTATGTCTACACCTTC.

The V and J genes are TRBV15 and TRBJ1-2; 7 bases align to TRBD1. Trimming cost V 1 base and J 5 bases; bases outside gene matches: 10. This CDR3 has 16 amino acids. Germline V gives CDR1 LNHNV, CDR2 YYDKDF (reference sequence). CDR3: CATSRVAGGFGYGYTF. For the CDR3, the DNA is TGTGCCACCAGCAGAGTGGCAGGGGGGTTTGGATATGGCTACACCTTC.

The chain's CDR3 is CASSLTGGRGEKLFF. DNA for the CDR3: TGCGCCAGCAGCCTAACAGGGGGCAGGGGCGAAAAACTGTTTTTT. The V gene is TRBV5-1, the J gene TRBJ1-4, with 9 bases fitting TRBD1. The CDR3 extends over 15 amino acids. CDR1 and CDR2 (germline): SGHRS, YFSETQ. The V segment lost 4 bases and the J segment 8 bases; nucleotides outside the gene matches: 9.

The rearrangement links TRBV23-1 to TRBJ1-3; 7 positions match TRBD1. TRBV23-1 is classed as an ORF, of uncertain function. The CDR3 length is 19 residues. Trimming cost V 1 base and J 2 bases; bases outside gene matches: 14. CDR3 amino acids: CASSQFPPTHGQAGNTIYF. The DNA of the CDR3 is TGCGCCAGCAGTCAATTCCCACCCACCCACGGACAGGCTGGAAACACCATATATTTT.

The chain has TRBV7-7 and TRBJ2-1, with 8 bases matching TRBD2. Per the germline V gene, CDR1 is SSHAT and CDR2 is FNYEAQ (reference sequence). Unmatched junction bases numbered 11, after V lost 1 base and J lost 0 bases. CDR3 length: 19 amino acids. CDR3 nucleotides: TGTGCCAGCAGCTTAGGTAGTCTAGCGGGTCTTAGCTCCTACAATGAGCAGTTCTTC. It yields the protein CASSLGSLAGLSSYNEQFF.

The CDR3 loop reads CAWSVDRKNQPQHF. DNA of the CDR3: TGTGCCTGGAGTGTAGACAGAAAAAATCAGCCCCAGCATTTT. V usage is TRBV30 and J usage is TRBJ1-5, with D possibly matching TRBD1 (5 bases). Germline CDR1 GTSNPN, CDR2 SVGIG (reference sequence). This CDR3 contains 14 residues. Trimming took 0 bases from V and 4 from J, leaving 10 bases between them.

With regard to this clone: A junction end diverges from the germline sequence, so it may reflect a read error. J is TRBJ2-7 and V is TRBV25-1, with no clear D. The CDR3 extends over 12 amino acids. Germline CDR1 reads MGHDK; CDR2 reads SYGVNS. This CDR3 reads CARSDRDYEQYF. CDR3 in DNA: TGTGCCAGGAGTGATCGAGACTACGAGCAGTACTTC.

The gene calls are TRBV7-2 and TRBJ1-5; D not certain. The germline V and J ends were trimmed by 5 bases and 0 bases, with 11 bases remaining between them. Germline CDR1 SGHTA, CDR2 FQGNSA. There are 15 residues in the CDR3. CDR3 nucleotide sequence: TGTGCCAGCAGCCGAGGGCGGCATAGCAATCAGCCCCAGCATTTT. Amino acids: CASSRGRHSNQPQHF.

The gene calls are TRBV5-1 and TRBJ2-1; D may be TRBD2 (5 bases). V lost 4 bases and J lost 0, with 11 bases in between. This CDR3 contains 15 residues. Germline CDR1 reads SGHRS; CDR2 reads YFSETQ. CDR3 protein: CASSITRGSYNEQFF. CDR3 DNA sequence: TGCGCCAGCAGCATTACTAGAGGCTCCTACAATGAGCAGTTCTTC. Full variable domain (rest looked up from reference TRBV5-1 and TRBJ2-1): KAGVTQTPRYLIKTRGQQVTLSCSPISGHRSVSWYQQTPGQGLQFLFEYFSETQRNKGNFPGRFSGRQFSNSRSEMNVSTLELGDSALYLCASSITRGSYNEQFFGPGTRLTVL.

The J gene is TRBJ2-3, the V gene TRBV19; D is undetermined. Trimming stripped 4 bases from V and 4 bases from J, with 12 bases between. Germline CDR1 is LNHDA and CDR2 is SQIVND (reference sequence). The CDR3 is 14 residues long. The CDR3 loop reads CASSTTTEADTQYF. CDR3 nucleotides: TGTGCCAGTAGTACCACCACTGAAGCAGATACGCAGTATTTT.

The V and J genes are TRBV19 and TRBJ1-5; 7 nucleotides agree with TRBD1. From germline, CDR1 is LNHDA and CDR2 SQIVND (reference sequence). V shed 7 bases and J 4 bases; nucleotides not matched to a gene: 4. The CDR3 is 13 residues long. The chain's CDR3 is CASMGQPNQPQHF. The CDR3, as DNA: TGTGCCAGTATGGGACAGCCAAATCAGCCCCAGCATTTT.

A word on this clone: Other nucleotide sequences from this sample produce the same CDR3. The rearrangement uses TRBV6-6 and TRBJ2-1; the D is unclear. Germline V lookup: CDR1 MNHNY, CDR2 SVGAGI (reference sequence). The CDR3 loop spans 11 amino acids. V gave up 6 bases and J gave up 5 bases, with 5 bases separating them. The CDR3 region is CASSPNNEQFF. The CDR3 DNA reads TGTGCCAGCAGCCCCAACAATGAGCAGTTCTTC.